Below, 14 T cell receptor beta chains from the same sample are listed, as sequenced in a study of blood T cell repertoires in COVID-19. Method: immunoSEQ multiplex PCR; TCRdb's copy keeps in-frame clones and lacks some. The sample contains about 61,000 clones, roughly 90% of which appear only once. The specimen sequenced was peripheral blood. The receptors stem from a human donor in a cohort sampled during active COVID-19.

V and J are TRBV28 and TRBJ2-7; 7 bases map to TRBD2. Trimming took 10 bases from V and 4 from J; bases not matched to a gene: 10. The CDR3 totals 13 residues. Germline assignment: CDR1 MDHEN and CDR2 SYDVKM. The CDR3 loop is CATAGTELYEQYF. CDR3 in DNA: TGTGCCACAGCGGGAACAGAATTGTACGAGCAGTACTTC.

This clone was counted a few times. The chain has TRBV11-2 and TRBJ1-6; D is undetermined. The V gene's germline CDR1 is SGHAT and CDR2 FQNNGV. Trimming cost V 5 bases and J 13 bases, with 12 bases left between them. This CDR3 has 12 residues. CDR3 sequence: CASSPGNGPLHF. The CDR3 DNA reads TGTGCCAGCAGCCCCGGCAACGGGCCCCTCCACTTT.

Here the CDR3 DNA reads TGTGCCAGCAGCCGAAACAGGGGAAGCACAGATACGCAGTATTTT. It translates to CASSRNRGSTDTQYF. This sequence joins TRBV7-8 and TRBJ2-3, with 7 bases identical to TRBD1. The CDR3 consists of 15 residues. CDR1 and CDR2 (germline): SGHVS, FQNEAQ. J lost 0 bases, V lost 5 bases, and 5 bases had no gene match.

The chain links TRBV4-2 to TRBJ2-5, with D perhaps matching TRBD2 (6 bases). Germline V CDR1 and CDR2: LGHNA, YNFKEQ. This CDR3 has 15 residues. The V and J ends lost 3 bases and 1 base respectively, with 12 bases between them. The CDR3 sequence: CASSHGGTLQETQYF. In DNA form, the CDR3 reads TGTGCCAGCAGCCATGGAGGGACTCTCCAAGAGACCCAGTACTTC.

The rearrangement uses TRBV5-6 and TRBJ2-3, with 8 bases matching TRBD2. CDR1 SGHDT and CDR2 YYEEEE come from the germline V gene. CDR3 length equals 13 residues. With 4 bases clipped from V and 14 bases from J, the junction kept 12 bases outside the gene matches. CDR3 region: CASSPGLVGPWYF. Written as DNA, the CDR3 is TGTGCCAGCAGCCCGGGACTAGTGGGACCGTGGTATTTT.

The rearrangement links TRBV29-1 to TRBJ2-3; D call uncertain. Per germline, CDR1 SQVTM and CDR2 ANQGSEA. The ends were cut back, 7 bases at V and 0 bases at J, with 14 bases in the middle. The CDR3 is 14 amino acids. CDR3 sequence reads: CSATGQTSTDTQYF. DNA of the CDR3: TGCAGCGCTACGGGTCAAACTAGCACAGATACGCAGTATTTT.

The chain has TRBV12-5 and TRBJ1-2, with D possibly TRBD1 on 6 matching bases. Between the trimmed V and J ends, which lost 0 bases and 7 bases, there was a span of 15 bases. The CDR3 spans 15 residues. CDR1 LGHNT and CDR2 FRNRAP come from the germline V gene. This CDR3 reads CASGLVLGGAIGYTF. The CDR3 region has the DNA TGTGCTAGTGGTTTGGTACTCGGGGGGGCAATTGGCTACACCTTC. The variable domain in full, with the rest retrieved from reference TRBV12-5 and TRBJ1-2, is DARVTQTPRHKVTEMGQEVTMRCQPILGHNTVFWYRQTMMQGLELLAYFRNRAPLDDSGMPKDRFSAEMPDATLATLKIQPSEPRDSAVYFCASGLVLGGAIGYTFGSGTRLTVV.

The genes are TRBV6-6 and TRBJ1-4, with D unresolved. The CDR3 runs 14 residues. V shed 2 bases and J shed 7 bases, with 11 bases lying between them. Germline CDR1 is MNHNY and CDR2 is SVGAGI (reference sequence). The CDR3: CASSYDRGGEKLFF. DNA of the CDR3: TGTGCCAGCAGTTACGATAGAGGTGGTGAAAAACTGTTTTTT.

The count of this clone is one. The rearrangement uses TRBV3-1 (or the pseudogene TRBV3-2) and TRBJ1-4; D is ambiguous. The CDR3 consists of 14 residues. V was pared by 6 bases and J by 6 bases, with 14 bases between. Germline V gives CDR1 LGHDT, CDR2 YNNKEL (reference sequence). The CDR3 DNA follows: TGTGCCAGCAGTCTTCGCGGGCCCGATGAAAAACTGTTTTTT. This sequence encodes CASSLRGPDEKLFF.

The rearrangement uses TRBV2 and TRBJ2-7; D not certain. V shed 2 bases and J shed 6 bases, with 14 bases lying between them. CDR1 and CDR2 (germline): SNHLY, FYNNEI. This CDR3 comprises 14 residues. The CDR3 protein is CASSETPFIGEQYF. In DNA, the CDR3 is TGTGCCAGCAGTGAAACGCCTTTTATCGGCGAGCAGTACTTC.

The chain employs TRBV4-1 and TRBJ2-7; possibly TRBD1 for D (5 bases). Trimming cost V 3 bases and J 3 bases, with 15 bases left between them. In germline, CDR1 is MGHRA, CDR2 YSYEKL. This CDR3 has 15 amino acids. CDR3 bases: TGCGCCAGCAGCCACCTCGGGCAGGGCGGCTACGAGCAGTACTTC. Amino acid sequence: CASSHLGQGGYEQYF.

The table lists this clone with a count of one. This chain joins TRBV7-2 and TRBJ2-5; TRBD2 matches at 8 bases. The CDR3 sequence is 15 residues long. V trimming: 1 base; J trimming: 1 base; junction bases outside the gene matches: 2. Germline loops: CDR1 SGHTA, CDR2 FQGNSA. CDR3 nucleotide sequence: TGTGCCAGCAGCTTAGTTGCGGGAGGCCAAGAGACCCAGTACTTC. Amino acid sequence: CASSLVAGGQETQYF.

This chain uses TRBV28 with TRBJ2-7; 7 bases fit TRBD1. The length of the CDR3 is 14 residues. With V trimmed by 8 bases and J by 4 bases, 11 bases remained unmatched. In germline, CDR1 is MDHEN, CDR2 SYDVKM. CDR3 region: CASPPRDREYEQYF. CDR3 nucleotides: TGTGCCAGCCCCCCCCGCGACAGGGAATACGAGCAGTACTTC.

The DNA of the CDR3 is TGCGCCAGCAGCGGGTACTCCTACGAGCAGTACTTC. It specifies CASSGYSYEQYF. The gene calls are TRBV10-1 and TRBJ2-7, with unresolved D. Trimming shortened V by 6 bases and J by 0 bases, and 6 bases separated the two germline ends. Germline V gene sequence: CDR1 WNHNN, CDR2 SYGVQD (reference sequence). This CDR3 spans 12 amino acids.